What follows are 14 T cell receptor beta chains derived from one specimen sequenced in a study of blood T cell repertoires in COVID-19. The assay was immunoSEQ multiplex PCR, and TCRdb's table has in-frame clones only and misses some. The sample records 30,000 to 35,000 clones, 91% being singletons. The specimen was peripheral blood. The receptors originated from a human donor with active COVID-19. The donor label of this sample is uncertain.

The chain links TRBV5-4 to TRBJ2-5; 12 bases agree with TRBD2. The V gene end was trimmed by 4 bases and the J gene end by 7 bases; junction bases not matched to a gene: 14. The CDR3 consists of 17 residues. Germline assignment: CDR1 SGHNT and CDR2 YYREEE (reference sequence). The CDR3 DNA sequence: TGTGCCAGCAGCCCTTCGTCGACTAGCGGGGGCGGGGGGACCCAGTACTTC. Its protein product is CASSPSSTSGGGGTQYF.

The chain couples TRBV10-3 to TRBJ2-5, with D possibly TRBD1 on 5 matching bases. Trimming left V 6 bases short and J 3 bases short, with 11 bases between. CDR1 and CDR2 (germline): ENHRY, SYGVKD. The CDR3 runs to 13 residues. In DNA form, the CDR3 reads TGTGCCATCAGGGAAAGGGGAAAAGAGACCCAGTACTTC. Residues: CAIRERGKETQYF.

The chain recombines TRBV20-1 with TRBJ2-3; 8 bases are a match to TRBD2. Germline values: CDR1 DFQATT, CDR2 SNEGSKA (reference sequence). The CDR3 contains 14 residues. Trimming removed 3 bases from V and 5 bases from J; junction bases left unmatched: 7. CDR3 amino acids: CSASPLAGLDTQYF. The CDR3 DNA reads TGCAGTGCTAGTCCCTTAGCGGGATTAGATACGCAGTATTTT.

This chain joins TRBV5-4 and TRBJ1-2, with a possible D match to TRBD1 (6 bases). V dropped 2 bases and J dropped 8 bases, with 16 bases sitting between them. CDR3 length equals 14 residues. CDR1 SGHNT and CDR2 YYREEE come from the germline V gene (reference sequence). CDR3: CASSFHLRGRGYTF. Written as DNA, the CDR3 is TGTGCCAGCAGCTTCCACCTCAGGGGCAGGGGCTACACCTTC.

This clone was seen only a few times. The gene calls are TRBV15 and TRBJ1-5; tentatively, D is TRBD1 (6 bases). V gave up 5 bases and J gave up 5 bases, with 19 bases separating them. Per the germline V gene, CDR1 is LNHNV and CDR2 is YYDKDF (reference sequence). The CDR3 length is 16 residues. The CDR3 nucleotides read TGTGCCACCAGCTCAAAGGCTGGGGCAGGGGATCAGCCCCAGCATTTT. This sequence encodes CATSSKAGAGDQPQHF.

This clone appeared once. V is TRBV7-9 and J is TRBJ1-1, with TRBD1 matching over 7 bases. This CDR3 contains 13 residues. V lost 7 bases to trimming and J lost 3 bases; unmatched junction nucleotides: 5. CDR1 is SEHNR, CDR2 FQNEAQ, per germline (reference sequence). The CDR3 protein is CASNSRGDTEAFF. CDR3 nucleotide sequence: TGTGCCAGCAACTCCAGGGGGGACACTGAAGCTTTCTTT.

The chain combines TRBV25-1 with TRBJ2-1; tentatively, D is TRBD2 (5 bases). The germline gives CDR1 MGHDK, CDR2 SYGVNS. V dropped 4 bases and J dropped 5 bases, with 9 bases sitting between them. The CDR3 is 13 residues long. CDR3 nucleotide sequence: TGTGCCAGCAGTGCTTCCGGGAACAATGAGCAGTTCTTC. Translated: CASSASGNNEQFF.

The chain couples TRBV24-1 to TRBJ2-2; D is perhaps TRBD1 (5 bases). Trimming stripped 4 bases from V and 7 bases from J, with 21 bases between. CDR1 and CDR2 (germline): KGHDR, SFDVKD. The CDR3 runs 17 residues. The chain's CDR3 is CATSEPASGSSYGELFF. The CDR3 nucleotides read TGTGCCACCAGTGAGCCGGCCTCAGGGTCTTCGTACGGGGAGCTGTTTTTT.

The rearrangement links TRBV5-6 to TRBJ2-2; TRBD2 agrees at 7 bases. In germline, CDR1 is SGHDT, CDR2 YYEEEE. V dropped 2 bases and J dropped 5; count of bases not matched to a gene: 0. This CDR3 contains 13 residues. The CDR3 DNA sequence: TGTGCCAGCAGCTTCGGGGGGACCGGGGAGCTGTTTTTT. Translating it yields CASSFGGTGELFF.

The chain has TRBV27 and TRBJ1-5; no clear D gene. The germline V gene has CDR1 MNHEY and CDR2 SMNVEV (reference sequence). Trimming took 3 bases from V and 7 from J, leaving 10 bases between them. The CDR3 length is 13 residues. The CDR3 bases are TGTGCCAGCAGTTTGGGAGAAGACCAGCCCCAGCATTTT. Translating it yields CASSLGEDQPQHF.

The V and J genes are TRBV20-1 and TRBJ2-7; perhaps TRBD1 as D (5 bases). V lost 5 bases and J lost 3, with 17 bases in between. This CDR3 comprises 14 residues. Germline CDR1 is DFQATT and CDR2 is SNEGSKA (reference sequence). The CDR3: CSARARARYYEQYF. As DNA, the CDR3 is TGCAGTGCTCGTGCCAGGGCTCGGTACTACGAGCAGTACTTC.

The gene calls are TRBV9 and TRBJ1-6; D may be TRBD1 (6 bases). There are 14 residues in the CDR3. Trimming took 0 bases from V and 7 from J, leaving 8 bases between them. Germline V gene sequence: CDR1 SGDLS, CDR2 YYNGEE. The CDR3 loop reads CASSVAGVNSPLHF. DNA of the CDR3: TGTGCCAGCAGCGTAGCAGGGGTGAATTCACCCCTCCACTTT.

The chain carries TRBV11-2 and TRBJ2-7, with D possibly TRBD1 on 6 matching bases. The CDR3 consists of 15 residues. The germline CDR1 and CDR2 sequences are SGHAT and FQNNGV. Trimming took off 0 bases at V and 2 bases at J, with 11 bases between the two ends. In nucleotides, the CDR3 is TGTGCCAGCAGCTTAGAAGCCTCAGGGGCCTACGAGCAGTACTTC. Its protein product is CASSLEASGAYEQYF.

The genes are TRBV7-9 and TRBJ2-7, with D hard to call. The V gene lost 2 bases and the J gene lost 0 bases, with 8 bases spanning the gap. Germline CDR1 reads SEHNR; CDR2 reads FQNEAQ (reference sequence). This CDR3 contains 14 residues. Written as DNA, the CDR3 is TGTGCCAGCAGCTTAACAGTAAGCTCCTACGAGCAGTACTTC. It is translated as CASSLTVSSYEQYF.